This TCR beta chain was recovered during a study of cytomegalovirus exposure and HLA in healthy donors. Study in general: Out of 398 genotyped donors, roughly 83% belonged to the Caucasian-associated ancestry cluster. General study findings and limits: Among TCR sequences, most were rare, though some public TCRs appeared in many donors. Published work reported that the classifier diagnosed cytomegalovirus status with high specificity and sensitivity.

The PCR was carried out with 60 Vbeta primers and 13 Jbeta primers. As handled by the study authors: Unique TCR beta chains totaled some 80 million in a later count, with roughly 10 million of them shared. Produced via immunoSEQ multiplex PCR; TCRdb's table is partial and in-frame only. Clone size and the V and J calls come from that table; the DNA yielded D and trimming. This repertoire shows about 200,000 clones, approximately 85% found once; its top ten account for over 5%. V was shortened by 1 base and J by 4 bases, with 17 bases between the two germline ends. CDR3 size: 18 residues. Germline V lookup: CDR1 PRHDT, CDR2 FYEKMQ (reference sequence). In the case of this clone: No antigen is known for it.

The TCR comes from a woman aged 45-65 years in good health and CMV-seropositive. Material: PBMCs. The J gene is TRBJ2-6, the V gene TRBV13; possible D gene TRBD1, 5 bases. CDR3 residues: CASSLVGRVASGANVLTF. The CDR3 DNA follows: TGTGCCAGCAGCTTAGTCGGCAGGGTAGCCTCCGGGGCCAACGTCCTGACTTTC.